These 25 T cell receptor beta chains originate from one sample sequenced in a study of spatial heterogeneity in lung cancer. TCRdb called the 5' RACE reads again in MiXCR, with one record for every CDR3 protein. The repertoire has about 21,000 distinct CDR3 sequences, around 4.6% of them found once; the top ten carry around 7%. Sample time point: sample taken at primary tumor resection. The sequencing here drew on PBMCs, taken at surgery. The receptors come from a male donor with early-stage non-small cell lung cancer.

The table lists this clonotype with many counts. J is TRBJ1-2 and V is TRBV12-3 or TRBV12-4, with D possibly TRBD1 on 6 matching bases. With 6 bases removed from V and 3 bases from J, the gap between germline ends came to 17 bases. This CDR3 is 15 amino acids long. CDR3 nucleotide sequence: TGTGCCAGCAGACTAGCATCGGGACATTACTATGGCTACACCTTC. Translated, it gives CASRLASGHYYGYTF.

This clonotype appeared many times. V usage is TRBV9 and J usage is TRBJ2-3; D gene uncertain. The CDR3 has 14 amino acids. Per the germline V gene, CDR1 is SGDLS and CDR2 is YYNGEE. The V end was cut by 3 bases, the J end by 0 bases, with 8 bases between. CDR3 sequence reads: CASSAHLSTDTQYF. The CDR3 nucleotides are TGTGCCAGCAGCGCCCACCTGAGCACAGATACGCAGTATTTT. Together with reference TRBV9 and TRBJ2-3, the CDR3 gives the full variable domain: DSGVTQTPKHLITATGQRVTLRCSPRSGDLSVYWYQQSLDQGLQFLIQYYNGEERAKGNILERFSAQQFPDLHSELNLSSLELGDSALYFCASSAHLSTDTQYFGPGTRLTVL.

The table lists this clonotype with a few counts. The chain has TRBV29-1 and TRBJ1-2, with 11 bases identical to TRBD1. The CDR3 extends over 16 amino acids. Germline V gene sequence: CDR1 SQVTM, CDR2 ANQGSEA. The J segment lost 1 base and the V segment lost 2 bases, leaving 6 bases of the junction unmatched. The CDR3, as DNA: TGCAGCGTTGAAACTCCGGACAGGGGGCGTAACTATGGCTACACCTTC. Amino acids: CSVETPDRGRNYGYTF.

The V and J genes are TRBV20-1 and TRBJ1-2, with D possibly matching TRBD1 (5 bases). The germline gives CDR1 DFQATT, CDR2 SNEGSKA (reference sequence). The CDR3 is 13 amino acids. The V and J ends lost 2 bases and 3 bases respectively, with 10 bases between them. In nucleotides, the CDR3 is TGCAGTGCTAGAAGGCAGGGTCACTATGGCTACACCTTC. Amino acids: CSARRQGHYGYTF.

This clonotype was seen many times. V is TRBV9 and J is TRBJ1-1; 10 nucleotides agree with TRBD1. The CDR3 length is 14 residues. Germline CDR1 SGDLS, CDR2 YYNGEE. The V gene end was trimmed by 4 bases and the J gene end by 6 bases; junction bases not matched to a gene: 6. In DNA form, the CDR3 reads TGTGCCAGCAGCTTCCGGGACAGGGGTCCTGAAGCTTTCTTT. It encodes CASSFRDRGPEAFF.

This clonotype was seen repeatedly, ten times or more. The chain couples TRBV5-4 to TRBJ1-6; D may be TRBD1 (5 bases). Germline V gene lookup returns CDR1 SGHNT and CDR2 YYREEE (reference sequence). V was shortened by 4 bases and J by 8 bases, with 13 bases between the two germline ends. This CDR3 contains 14 residues. CDR3 sequence (DNA): TGTGCCAGCAGCCTACAGGTTCTGGATTCACCCCTCCACTTT. Translation: CASSLQVLDSPLHF. The full variable domain, completed using reference TRBV5-4 and TRBJ1-6, is ETGVTQSPTHLIKTRGQQVTLRCSSQSGHNTVSWYQQALGQGPQFIFQYYREEENGRGNFPPRFSGLQFPNYSSELNVNALELDDSALYLCASSLQVLDSPLHFGNGTRLTVT.

This clonotype was counted ten times or more. The chain joins TRBV5-6 to TRBJ2-7, with 7 nucleotides matching TRBD1. The CDR3 is 16 residues long. Per germline, CDR1 SGHDT and CDR2 YYEEEE. The V gene end was trimmed by 3 bases and the J gene end by 5 bases; junction bases not matched to a gene: 14. The DNA for the CDR3 is TGTGCCAGCAGCTCGACAGGGCTTTCAAGGTTTGACGAGCAGTACTTC. As protein: CASSSTGLSRFDEQYF.

The table lists this clonotype with many counts. The chain recombines TRBV4-2 with TRBJ2-5; D might be TRBD1 (6 bases). CDR3 size: 14 residues. CDR1 and CDR2 from the germline V gene are LGHNA and YNFKEQ. V dropped 0 bases and J dropped 3 bases, with 8 bases sitting between them. The CDR3 DNA follows: TGTGCCAGCAGCCAAGATCAGGGGAAAGAGACCCAGTACTTC. This encodes CASSQDQGKETQYF.

Ten or more counts support this clonotype. The chain employs TRBV27 and TRBJ2-7; D not resolved. The CDR3 contains 14 residues. The germline gives CDR1 MNHEY, CDR2 SMNVEV (reference sequence). Trimming took 9 bases from V and 1 from J, leaving 16 bases between them. CDR3 sequence: CASNKGLGSYEQYF. CDR3 coding DNA: TGTGCCAGTAACAAGGGATTAGGGTCCTACGAGCAGTACTTC.

This clonotype is medium-sized in the sample. The genes are TRBV3-1 and TRBJ1-4; TRBD1 matches 7 bases. Trimming cost V 5 bases and J 4 bases; bases outside gene matches: 7. The CDR3 has 15 amino acids. Germline-derived CDR1 and CDR2 are LGHDT and YNNKEL (reference sequence). This CDR3 is CASSYEDRINEKLFF. For the CDR3, the DNA is TGTGCCAGCAGCTACGAGGACAGGATTAATGAAAAACTGTTTTTT.

In this sample, this clonotype is medium-sized. This chain uses TRBV3-1 with TRBJ2-3; TRBD2 is a possible D gene (5 bases). Per germline, CDR1 LGHDT and CDR2 YNNKEL (reference sequence). The CDR3 has 15 amino acids. V was trimmed by 4 bases and J by 6 bases, leaving 17 bases between them. CDR3 nucleotide sequence: TGTGCCAGCAGCCCAACAACTAGAAAGTCCGATACGCAGTATTTT. Translating gives CASSPTTRKSDTQYF.

This clonotype has a handful of counts. DNA for the CDR3: TGTGCCAGCAGCTTAACAGCCCAGCACCAGAACACCGGGGAGCTGTTTTTT. Translated, it gives CASSLTAQHQNTGELFF. The chain joins TRBV7-9 to TRBJ2-2; D uncertain. Germline CDR1 is SEHNR and CDR2 is FQNEAQ (reference sequence). The CDR3 is 17 amino acids. V was pared by 2 bases and J by 1 base, with 14 bases between.

This clonotype occurred many times. The chain employs TRBV7-8 and TRBJ2-3; TRBD2 matches 12 bases. The germline V gene encodes CDR1 SGHVS and CDR2 FQNEAQ. CDR3 size: 18 residues. Losses at the gene ends were 5 bases for V and 2 bases for J; bases not matched to a gene: 11. DNA of the CDR3: TGTGCCAGCAGCCCCGCCGGAGCTAGCGGGAGGGCCACAGATACGCAGTATTTT. It encodes CASSPAGASGRATDTQYF. Based on the CDR3 plus reference TRBV7-8 and TRBJ2-3, the full variable domain is GAGVSQSPRYKVAKRGQDVALRCDPISGHVSLFWYQQALGQGPEFLTYFQNEAQLDKSGLPSDRFFAERPEGSVSTLKIQRTQQEDSAVYLCASSPAGASGRATDTQYFGPGTRLTVL.

This clonotype was recorded many times. The rearrangement uses TRBV2 and TRBJ1-6; D gene ambiguous. From germline, CDR1 is SNHLY and CDR2 FYNNEI. This CDR3 is built from 12 residues. Trimming took off 3 bases at V and 5 bases at J, with 2 bases between the two ends. This CDR3 reads CASSEDNSPLHF. The DNA for the CDR3 is TGTGCCAGCAGTGAGGATAATTCACCCCTCCACTTT.

This clonotype came up many times. The chain recombines TRBV12-3 or TRBV12-4 with TRBJ2-1, with D perhaps TRBD2 (6 bases). This CDR3 spans 15 amino acids. Trimming left V 6 bases short and J 7 bases short, with 19 bases between. In DNA, the CDR3 is TGTGCCAGCAGCCTAGTGTGGGGGGAAGTGAATGAGCAGTTCTTC. This codes for CASSLVWGEVNEQFF.

Sample share makes this clonotype medium-sized. The chain joins TRBV7-2 to TRBJ2-3; 8 nucleotides line up with TRBD1. This CDR3 region has 15 residues. In germline, CDR1 is SGHTA, CDR2 FQGNSA. The ends lost 2 bases at V and 6 bases at J; junction bases unmatched: 7. Written as DNA, the CDR3 is TGTGCCAGCAGCTTACGACAGGGGCATGTTGATACGCAGTATTTT. Translating it yields CASSLRQGHVDTQYF.

The genes are TRBV13 and TRBJ2-1; D unclear. CDR3 length: 14 amino acids. Germline-derived CDR1 and CDR2 are PRHDT and FYEKMQ (reference sequence). V lost 1 base to trimming and J lost 3 bases, with 7 bases between them. Here the CDR3 reads CASSLEAVYNEQFF. CDR3 nucleotide sequence: TGTGCCAGCAGCTTAGAGGCGGTCTACAATGAGCAGTTCTTC.

This clonotype has a handful of counts. The chain combines TRBV5-1 with TRBJ2-3; maybe TRBD1 (5 bases). There are 15 residues in the CDR3. V was trimmed by 3 bases and J by 0 bases, leaving 11 bases between them. Germline CDR1 SGHRS, CDR2 YFSETQ. This CDR3 reads CASSSPTGSTDTQYF. The CDR3, as DNA: TGCGCCAGCAGCTCCCCAACAGGCAGCACAGATACGCAGTATTTT.

This clonotype was counted a few times. Here the CDR3 DNA reads TGCGCCAGCAGCTTGGGGGACCAGAGGAATGAGCAGTTCTTC. The encoded protein is CASSLGDQRNEQFF. V and J are TRBV5-1 and TRBJ2-1; D possibly uses TRBD1 or TRBD2 (5 bases each). The CDR3 sequence is 14 residues long. V gave up 0 bases and J gave up 7 bases, with 11 bases separating them. Per the germline V gene, CDR1 is SGHRS and CDR2 is YFSETQ.

The CDR3 region has the DNA TGTGCCAGTAGTATGAGCAGGTTCACAGATACGCAGTATTTT. It encodes CASSMSRFTDTQYF. This chain joins TRBV19 and TRBJ2-3, with D unclear. This CDR3 has 14 amino acids. The V gene lost 3 bases and the J gene lost 2 bases, with 9 bases spanning the gap. Germline-derived CDR1 and CDR2 are LNHDA and SQIVND (reference sequence).

V gene TRBV18 combines with J gene TRBJ2-3, with D perhaps TRBD2 (6 bases). There are 17 residues in the CDR3. Per the germline V gene, CDR1 is KGHSH and CDR2 is LQKENI. Trimming shortened V by 3 bases and J by 0 bases, and 16 bases separated the two germline ends. CDR3 residues: CASSPRRAGTSTDTQYF. The CDR3, as DNA: TGTGCCAGCTCACCTCGAAGGGCGGGAACTAGCACAGATACGCAGTATTTT.

Sample share makes this clonotype medium-sized. This chain links TRBV28 with TRBJ2-3; no reliable D call. Trimming took 2 bases from V and 2 from J, leaving 2 bases between them. Germline V lookup: CDR1 MDHEN, CDR2 SYDVKM. CDR3 length: 12 residues. The CDR3 reads CASSLLTDTQYF. The CDR3 DNA sequence: TGTGCCAGCAGTTTACTCACAGATACGCAGTATTTT. The complete variable domain, with remaining parts taken from reference TRBV28 and TRBJ2-3, reads DVKVTQSSRYLVKRTGEKVFLECVQDMDHENMFWYRQDPGLGLRLIYFSYDVKMKEKGDIPEGYSVSREKKERFSLILESASTNQTSMYLCASSLLTDTQYFGPGTRLTVL.

This clonotype was observed many times. The chain carries TRBV7-2 and TRBJ2-1; D is undetermined. CDR1 and CDR2 from the germline V gene are SGHTA and FQGNSA. Trimming shortened V by 3 bases and J by 3 bases, and 3 bases separated the two germline ends. The CDR3 contains 12 residues. CDR3 bases: TGTGCCAGCAGCTTGATCTACAATGAGCAGTTCTTC. This encodes CASSLIYNEQFF.

This rearrangement joins TRBV20-1 to TRBJ2-3; D possibly corresponds to TRBD2 (6 bases). Trimming took 1 base from V and 7 from J, leaving 21 bases between them. Germline CDR1 DFQATT, CDR2 SNEGSKA (reference sequence). This CDR3 contains 16 residues. The CDR3 protein is CSARGGSGPGGNTQYF. DNA of the CDR3: TGCAGTGCTAGAGGTGGAAGCGGGCCCGGAGGGAATACGCAGTATTTT.

This clonotype was detected many times. This rearrangement joins TRBV12-3 or TRBV12-4 to TRBJ1-2; D is unclear. This CDR3 spans 12 amino acids. Trimming took off 1 base at V and 5 bases at J, with 5 bases between the two ends. The CDR3 loop is CASSLVSYGYTF. The CDR3, as DNA: TGTGCCAGCAGTTTAGTCTCGTATGGCTACACCTTC.